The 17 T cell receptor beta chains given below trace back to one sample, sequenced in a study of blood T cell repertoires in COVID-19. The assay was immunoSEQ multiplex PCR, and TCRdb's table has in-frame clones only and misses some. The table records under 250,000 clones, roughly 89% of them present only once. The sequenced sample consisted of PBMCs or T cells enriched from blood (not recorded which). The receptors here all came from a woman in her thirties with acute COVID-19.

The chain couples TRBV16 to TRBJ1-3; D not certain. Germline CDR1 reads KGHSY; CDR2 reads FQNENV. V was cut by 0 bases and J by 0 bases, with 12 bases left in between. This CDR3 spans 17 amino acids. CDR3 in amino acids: CASSQSASSYSGNTIYF. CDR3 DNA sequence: TGTGCCAGCAGCCAATCTGCCAGTTCTTACTCTGGAAACACCATATATTTT.

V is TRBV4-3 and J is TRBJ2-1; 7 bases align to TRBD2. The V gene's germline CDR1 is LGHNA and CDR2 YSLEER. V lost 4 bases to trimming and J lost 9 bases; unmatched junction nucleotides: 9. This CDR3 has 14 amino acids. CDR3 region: CASSREPGGSEQFF. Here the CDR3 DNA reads TGCGCCAGCAGCCGAGAGCCGGGGGGTAGTGAGCAGTTCTTC.

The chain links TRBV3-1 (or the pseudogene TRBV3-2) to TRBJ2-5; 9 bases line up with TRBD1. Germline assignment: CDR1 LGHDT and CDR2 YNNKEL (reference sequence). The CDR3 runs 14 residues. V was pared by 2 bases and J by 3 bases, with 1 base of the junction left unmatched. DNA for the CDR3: TGTGCCAGCAGCCAATGGACAGGGGAAGAGACCCAGTACTTC. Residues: CASSQWTGEETQYF.

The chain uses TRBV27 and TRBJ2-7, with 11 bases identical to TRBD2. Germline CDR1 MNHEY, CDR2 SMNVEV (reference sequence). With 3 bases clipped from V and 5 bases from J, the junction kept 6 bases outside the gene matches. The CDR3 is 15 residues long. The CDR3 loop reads CASSFSGGAGHEQYF. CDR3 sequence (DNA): TGTGCCAGCAGTTTTAGCGGGGGGGCAGGACACGAGCAGTACTTC.

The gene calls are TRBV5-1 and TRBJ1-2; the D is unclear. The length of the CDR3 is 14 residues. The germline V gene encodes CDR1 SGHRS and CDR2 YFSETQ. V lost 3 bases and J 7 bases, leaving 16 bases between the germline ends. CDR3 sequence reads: CASSWEDGLSGYTF. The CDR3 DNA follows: TGCGCCAGCAGCTGGGAGGACGGGCTTTCTGGCTACACCTTC.

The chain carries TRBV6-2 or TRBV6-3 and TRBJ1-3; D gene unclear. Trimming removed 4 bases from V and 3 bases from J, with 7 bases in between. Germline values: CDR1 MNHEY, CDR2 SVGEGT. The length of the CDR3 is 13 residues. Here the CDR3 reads CASSFGSGNTIYF. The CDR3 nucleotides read TGTGCCAGCAGTTTCGGGAGTGGAAACACCATATATTTT.

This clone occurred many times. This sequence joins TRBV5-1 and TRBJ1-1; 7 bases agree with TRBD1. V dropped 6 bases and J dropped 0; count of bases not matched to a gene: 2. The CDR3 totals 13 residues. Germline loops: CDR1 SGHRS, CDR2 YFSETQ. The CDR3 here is CASNTGVNTEAFF. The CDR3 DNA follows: TGCGCCAGCAACACAGGGGTGAACACTGAAGCTTTCTTT.

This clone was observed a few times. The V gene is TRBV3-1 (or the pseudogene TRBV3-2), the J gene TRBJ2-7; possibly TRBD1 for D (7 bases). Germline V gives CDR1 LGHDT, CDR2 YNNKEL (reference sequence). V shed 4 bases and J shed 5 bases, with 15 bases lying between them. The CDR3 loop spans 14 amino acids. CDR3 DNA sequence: TGTGCCAGCAGCCCAAACAGGGGCGGGGACGAGCAGTACTTC. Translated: CASSPNRGGDEQYF.

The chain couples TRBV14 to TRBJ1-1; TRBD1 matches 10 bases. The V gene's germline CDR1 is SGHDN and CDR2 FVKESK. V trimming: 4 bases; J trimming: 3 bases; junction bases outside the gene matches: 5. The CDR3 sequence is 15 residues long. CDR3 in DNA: TGTGCCAGCAGCCGGACGGACAGGGGGGACACTGAAGCTTTCTTT. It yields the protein CASSRTDRGDTEAFF.

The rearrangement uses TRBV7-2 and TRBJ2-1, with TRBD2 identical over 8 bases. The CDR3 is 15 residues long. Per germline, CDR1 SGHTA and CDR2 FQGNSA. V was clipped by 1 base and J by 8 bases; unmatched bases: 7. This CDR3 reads CASSLGLAGFDEQFF. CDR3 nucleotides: TGTGCCAGCAGCTTAGGCCTAGCGGGTTTCGATGAGCAGTTCTTC. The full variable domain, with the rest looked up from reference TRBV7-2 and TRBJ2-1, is GAGVSQSPSNKVTEKGKDVELRCDPISGHTALYWYRQSLGQGLEFLIYFQGNSAPDKSGLPSDRFSAERTGGSVSTLTIQRTQQEDSAVYLCASSLGLAGFDEQFFGPGTRLTVL.

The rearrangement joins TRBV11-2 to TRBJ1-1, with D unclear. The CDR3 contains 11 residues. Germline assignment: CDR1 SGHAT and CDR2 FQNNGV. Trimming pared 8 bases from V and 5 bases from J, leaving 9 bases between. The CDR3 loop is CASGHRTEAFF. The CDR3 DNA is TGTGCCAGCGGCCACAGAACTGAAGCTTTCTTT.

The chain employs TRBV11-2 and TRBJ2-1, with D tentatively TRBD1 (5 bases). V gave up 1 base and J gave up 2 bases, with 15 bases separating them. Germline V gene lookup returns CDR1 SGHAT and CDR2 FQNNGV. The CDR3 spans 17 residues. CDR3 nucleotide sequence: TGTGCCAGCAGCTTAGTAGGCACAAGGGGAACCTACAATGAGCAGTTCTTC. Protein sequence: CASSLVGTRGTYNEQFF.

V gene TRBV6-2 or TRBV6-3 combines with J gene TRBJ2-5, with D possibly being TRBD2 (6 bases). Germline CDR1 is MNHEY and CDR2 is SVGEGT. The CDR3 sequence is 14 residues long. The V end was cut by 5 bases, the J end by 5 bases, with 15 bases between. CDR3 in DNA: TGTGCCAGCAGTCCCTTGGAGGGGTGGGAGACCCAGTACTTC. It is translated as CASSPLEGWETQYF.

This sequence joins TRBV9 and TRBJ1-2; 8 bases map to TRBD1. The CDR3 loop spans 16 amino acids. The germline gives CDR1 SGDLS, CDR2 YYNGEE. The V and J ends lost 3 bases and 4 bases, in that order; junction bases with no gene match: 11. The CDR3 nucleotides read TGTGCCAGCAGCGGGGGGGGACAGGAGAGCCTCTATGGCTACACCTTC. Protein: CASSGGGQESLYGYTF.

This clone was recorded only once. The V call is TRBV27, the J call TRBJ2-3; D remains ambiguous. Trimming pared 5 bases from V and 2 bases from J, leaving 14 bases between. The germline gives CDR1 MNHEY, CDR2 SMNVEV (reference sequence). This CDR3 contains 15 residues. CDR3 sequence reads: CASSRAGYLTDTQYF. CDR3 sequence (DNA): TGTGCCAGCAGTCGTGCCGGGTACCTCACAGATACGCAGTATTTT.

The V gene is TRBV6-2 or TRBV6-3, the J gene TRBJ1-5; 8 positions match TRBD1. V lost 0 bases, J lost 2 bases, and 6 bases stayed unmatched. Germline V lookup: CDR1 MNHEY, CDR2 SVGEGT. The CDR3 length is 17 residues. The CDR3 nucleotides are TGTGCCAGCAGTTACTCGACTCCGGACAGGGGCAATCAGCCCCAGCATTTT. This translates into CASSYSTPDRGNQPQHF.

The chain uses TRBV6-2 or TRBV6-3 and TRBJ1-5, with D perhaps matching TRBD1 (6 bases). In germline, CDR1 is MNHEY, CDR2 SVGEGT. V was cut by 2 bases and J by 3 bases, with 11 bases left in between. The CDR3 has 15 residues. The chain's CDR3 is CASSYEHRVNQPQHF. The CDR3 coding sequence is TGTGCCAGCAGTTACGAGCACAGGGTCAATCAGCCCCAGCATTTT.